A single sample gave rise to the 18 T cell receptor beta chains below, sequenced in a study of shared clonotypes between healthy human individuals. Using immunoSEQ multiplex PCR, the repertoire was profiled, and TCRdb retains in-frame clones only, with some absent. The sample includes over a million clones, 95% to 99% of them seen just once. Sequences were obtained from naive CD4+ T cells sorted from blood. Subset described: CD45RA+ positively selected. Receptors originate from a man between 25 and 39 years old in good health.

The V gene is TRBV4-3, the J gene TRBJ1-2, with TRBD1 matching over 8 bases. Germline trimming cut 0 bases from V and 7 bases from J; bases unmatched to any gene: 13. Germline V gene sequence: CDR1 LGHNA, CDR2 YSLEER. The CDR3 totals 17 residues. The chain's CDR3 is CASSQDTMTGVNSGYTF. The DNA for the CDR3 is TGCGCCAGCAGCCAAGATACAATGACAGGGGTTAATAGTGGCTACACCTTC.

The gene calls are TRBV5-1 and TRBJ1-1; tentatively, D is TRBD1 (6 bases). CDR3 size: 16 residues. Deletions cut 0 bases from V and 2 bases from J, with 14 bases between. Germline loops: CDR1 SGHRS, CDR2 YFSETQ. In DNA form, the CDR3 reads TGCGCCAGCAGCTTGGAGGGGGGAAGGTTAAACACTGAAGCTTTCTTT. This translates into CASSLEGGRLNTEAFF.

As for this clone: The identical CDR3 is also encoded by other nucleotide sequences in the sample. The chain links TRBV18 to TRBJ2-7; perhaps TRBD2 as D (5 bases). This CDR3 is built from 14 residues. With 2 bases removed from V and 0 bases from J, the gap between germline ends came to 8 bases. Germline V gene sequence: CDR1 KGHSH, CDR2 LQKENI. The CDR3 loop is CASSPSGSSYEQYF. CDR3 coding DNA: TGTGCCAGCTCACCAAGTGGGAGCTCCTACGAGCAGTACTTC. Combining the CDR3 with reference TRBV18 and TRBJ2-7 gives the whole variable domain NAGVMQNPRHLVRRRGQEARLRCSPMKGHSHVYWYRQLPEEGLKFMVYLQKENIIDESGMPKERFSAEFPKEGPSILRIQQVVRGDSAAYFCASSPSGSSYEQYFGPGTRLTVT.

The chain links TRBV9 to TRBJ2-3; D remains unclear. Trimming pared 1 base from V and 5 bases from J, leaving 11 bases between. CDR1 is SGDLS and CDR2 is YYNGEE in the germline V gene. The CDR3 runs 14 residues. The CDR3 region is CASSVSATEDTQYF. CDR3 DNA: TGTGCCAGCAGCGTAAGCGCGACCGAAGATACGCAGTATTTT.

V usage is TRBV28 and J usage is TRBJ1-2; TRBD1 matches at 8 bases. CDR3 length: 13 residues. The V gene's germline CDR1 is MDHEN and CDR2 SYDVKM. The V gene end was trimmed by 5 bases and the J gene end by 6 bases; junction bases not matched to a gene: 5. The CDR3 nucleotides are TGTGCCAGCAGTGAGCCGGGACAGGATGGCTACACCTTC. Its protein is CASSEPGQDGYTF.

The V and J genes are TRBV7-2 and TRBJ2-7; no clear D. Trimming shortened V by 5 bases and J by 0 bases, and 14 bases separated the two germline ends. The germline CDR1 and CDR2 sequences are SGHTA and FQGNSA. The CDR3 loop spans 15 amino acids. The DNA for the CDR3 is TGTGCCAGCAGCCGAAAGGGCCCGAGCTCCTACGAGCAGTACTTC. This codes for CASSRKGPSSYEQYF.

The sample holds one count of this clone. The chain combines TRBV5-1 with TRBJ1-1; maybe TRBD1 (6 bases). CDR1 is SGHRS, CDR2 YFSETQ, per germline. V shed 0 bases and J shed 10 bases, with 16 bases lying between them. The CDR3 spans 14 residues. CDR3 region: CASSLDRTDSRAFF. CDR3 nucleotide sequence: TGCGCCAGCAGCTTGGACAGGACAGATAGCAGAGCTTTCTTT.

This clone is a singleton in its sample. CDR3 sequence reads: CASSLSGGSQPQHF. The CDR3 DNA reads as TGTGCCAGCAGTTTATCAGGGGGCAGTCAGCCCCAGCATTTT. The J gene is TRBJ1-5, the V gene TRBV28, with 8 bases aligning to TRBD1. The CDR3 runs to 14 residues. The trim removed 1 base at V and 6 bases at J, leaving 2 bases unmatched. Germline values: CDR1 MDHEN, CDR2 SYDVKM.

This chain joins TRBV5-1 and TRBJ1-4, with a weak D call TRBD1 (6 bases). This CDR3 has 19 residues. Germline loops: CDR1 SGHRS, CDR2 YFSETQ. Trimming removed 3 bases at V and 5 bases at J, with 26 bases between. CDR3 bases: TGCGCCAGCAGCTATGGGACACAACACTATCTCAGGGAGAATGAAAAACTGTTTTTT. Residues: CASSYGTQHYLRENEKLFF.

CDR3 DNA: TGCAGCATGGACAGGGGAACGGGCGGCTACACCTTC. Protein sequence: CSMDRGTGGYTF. The chain recombines TRBV29-1 with TRBJ1-2; 9 bases fit TRBD1. J gave up 8 bases and V 8 bases, and 9 bases lay outside the gene matches. The CDR3 runs to 12 residues. Germline V gene sequence: CDR1 SQVTM, CDR2 ANQGSEA.

The rearrangement uses TRBV19 and TRBJ2-7; TRBD1 agrees at 9 bases. The germline V gene has CDR1 LNHDA and CDR2 SQIVND (reference sequence). V was pared by 0 bases and J by 6 bases, with 3 bases of the junction left unmatched. This CDR3 spans 14 amino acids. Written as DNA, the CDR3 is TGTGCCAGTAGTATAGATACAGGGGGCGCCGAGCAGTACTTC. It specifies CASSIDTGGAEQYF.

V is TRBV7-8 and J is TRBJ1-1, with 7 bases matching TRBD1. The CDR3 loop spans 14 amino acids. Germline V CDR1 and CDR2: SGHVS, FQNEAQ. With V trimmed by 3 bases and J by 5 bases, 6 bases remained unmatched. Here the CDR3 reads CASSLTGLETEAFF. The CDR3 bases are TGTGCCAGCAGCTTGACAGGGCTCGAGACTGAAGCTTTCTTT.

This chain connects TRBV5-8 to TRBJ2-7; D uncertain. CDR3 size: 13 residues. Looked up from germline, CDR1 is SGHTS and CDR2 is YDEGEE. The ends were cut back, 4 bases at V and 3 bases at J, with 11 bases in the middle. The CDR3 DNA reads as TGTGCCAGCAGCCTTGGACCACGCTACGAGCAGTACTTC. Translating gives CASSLGPRYEQYF. The full variable domain, with the rest looked up from reference TRBV5-8 and TRBJ2-7, is EAGVTQSPTHLIKTRGQQATLRCSPISGHTSVYWYQQALGLGLQFLLWYDEGEERNRGNFPPRFSGRQFPNYSSELNVNALELEDSALYLCASSLGPRYEQYFGPGTRLTVT.

This sequence joins TRBV28 and TRBJ1-1, with a weak D call TRBD1 (5 bases). The germline V gene encodes CDR1 MDHEN and CDR2 SYDVKM. V was trimmed by 5 bases and J by 6 bases, leaving 19 bases between them. The CDR3 loop spans 15 amino acids. Here the CDR3 reads CASSRGDIGVSEAFF. The CDR3 nucleotides read TGTGCCAGCAGTAGGGGCGATATCGGGGTCTCTGAAGCTTTCTTT.

This clone was detected only once. This rearrangement joins TRBV18 to TRBJ2-3, with TRBD2 matching 9 bases. The junction had 6 bases not matched to a gene; V was cut back by 3 bases and J by 2 bases. The CDR3 is made up of 16 amino acids. Per the germline V gene, CDR1 is KGHSH and CDR2 is LQKENI. CDR3: CASSPISGSLTDTQYF. The CDR3, as DNA: TGTGCCAGCTCACCGATTAGCGGGAGCCTCACAGATACGCAGTATTTT.

The chain carries TRBV5-1 and TRBJ2-1; no clear D. Trimming took off 6 bases at V and 8 bases at J, with 9 bases between the two ends. The CDR3 has 11 amino acids. Germline CDR1 is SGHRS and CDR2 is YFSETQ. The DNA of the CDR3 is TGCGCCAGCACTTCGTTCGATGAGCAGTTCTTC. Its translation is CASTSFDEQFF.

The chain combines TRBV2 with TRBJ2-3, with TRBD1 identical over 8 bases. V lost 7 bases and J lost 2; bases outside the gene matches: 8. CDR3 length: 15 residues. The V gene's germline CDR1 is SNHLY and CDR2 FYNNEI. CDR3 protein: CASNYRGSNTDTQYF. The DNA for the CDR3 is TGTGCCAGCAATTACAGGGGGTCCAACACAGATACGCAGTATTTT. Drawing the rest from reference TRBV2 and TRBJ2-3, the complete variable domain is EPEVTQTPSHQVTQMGQEVILRCVPISNHLYFYWYRQILGQKVEFLVSFYNNEISEKSEIFDDQFSVERPDGSNFTLKIRSTKLEDSAMYFCASNYRGSNTDTQYFGPGTRLTVL.

The chain is built from TRBV7-9 and TRBJ1-1, with a weak D call TRBD1 (5 bases). Germline-derived CDR1 and CDR2 are SEHNR and FQNEAQ (reference sequence). The length of the CDR3 is 15 residues. The V end was cut by 7 bases, the J end by 5 bases, with 20 bases between. The CDR3 spells CASISVRDSWTEAFF. The CDR3, as DNA: TGTGCCAGCATCAGTGTTCGGGACTCTTGGACTGAAGCTTTCTTT.